Detailed here is one TCR beta chain. The clone's antigen remains unknown. Nothing much larger sits one base from this clone, and base qualities are not available. The donors were healthy, HIV-negative adults who had no recently reported acute infections or vaccinations. Only Caucasian adults living in Nashville, Tennessee, USA were represented among the donors. CD4+ T cells were enriched through magnetic negative selection, after which naive cells were positively selected on CD45RA and the remaining negative fraction served as the memory subset. Blood was collected by leukapheresis, and PBMCs were isolated by Ficoll-Histopaque density gradient centrifugation and then cryopreserved in liquid nitrogen vapor phase. Purity and quantity of every magnetically sorted T cell population were checked by analytical flow cytometry. From each sorted fraction, genomic DNA was isolated and quantified by UV absorbance on a Nanodrop 2000c.

These data originate in a study of shared clonotypes between healthy human individuals (dated by TCRdb to 2018 to 2020). Looking at the study overall: The cohort included three men and a couple of women between 18 and 49 years of age. Per donor, three plates each were used for CD4 naive and CD4 memory, two for CD8 naive, and one for CD8 memory. The study deeply sequenced blood TCR repertoires of about five healthy adults to estimate repertoire size and the extent of clonotype sharing between individuals. Each donor's leukapheresis produced roughly between about 0.85 and 10 billion PBMCs. Different laboratories and diverse techniques were used to prepare libraries and sequence TCR repertoires, to increase sequencing depth and limit assay-specific biases.

TCR CDR3 regions were amplified from genomic DNA by multiplex PCR using the deep immunoSEQ assay. Genomic DNA extracted from each cell subset was distributed evenly over all wells of several immunoSEQ 96-well plates, and each plate served as one replicate. For sorted subsets, 200 ng of genomic DNA, equivalent to about 30,000 T cell genomes, went into each replicate PCR. The purified libraries were quantified using a Qubit 3.0 fluorometer, sized with a Bioanalyzer 2100, and then quantified again using the KAPA Library Quantification kit. Every immunoSEQ 96-well plate was sequenced on a dedicated single-read 150-cycle Illumina NextSeq 550 flow cell. The study's own analysis went as follows. The immunoSEQ output contained only junctional sequences without quality scores, so filtering could not match that applied to full-length reads. Sequences were annotated with PyIR, a Python wrapper for IgBLAST v1.9, and V/J genes and CDR3 were assigned using IMGT germline references. Reads were removed for weak V/J assignments (E-value above 1e-6), missing CDR3, stop codons, out-of-frame junctions, or ambiguous translated residues. A V3J clonotype was defined by an identical inferred V gene, J gene, and CDR3 amino acid sequence. Percentage overlap between repertoires was computed as shared unique clonotypes divided by the size of the smaller repertoire. Three approaches were used to assess repertoire richness: RTK rarefaction, the Chao1 estimator, and Recon v2.1 estimates of unobserved clonotypes. Generation probabilities for all TCRbeta clonotypes obtained by the gDNA method from several donors were computed using OLGA. In its TCRdb copy, this immuneACCESS table keeps in-frame sequences only and misses some clones. Where compared with another copy, unresolved V genes explain less than half of these, and the others have no known cause. The V and J calls and clone size are taken from that table; D and trimming were inferred from the DNA. This sample lists approximately 2.5 million clones; 93% were detected once. The ten largest clonotypes hold more than 0.35% of the sample.

Sequences WSHSY (CDR1) and SAAADI (CDR2) are obtained from the germline V gene. The V and J ends are trimmed by 4 bases and 5 bases, leaving 11 bases between them. The CDR3 holds 13 amino acids from the cysteine to the phenylalanine. Only the CDR3 region is kept as DNA, spanning 39 bases read in frame from base 1. Beyond this particular receptor, the publication reports: About 4.5% of naive CD4, 3.5% of naive CD8, approximately 2.2% of memory CD4, and 0.4% of memory CD8 clonotypes were shared across a few donors. Estimated clonotype richness was generally larger for naive than for memory subsets. Pairwise subsampling indicated that sequencing depth was expected to affect the degree of clonotype sharing among donors. The genetic and exposure-history diversity represented was limited by the small number of donors. Rarefaction of sorted-subset datasets indicated incomplete sequencing despite the large sequencing depth. Higher generation probabilities were observed for clonotypes shared by all four sorted-subset donors than for non-shared clonotypes. Sampling was restricted to blood, and TCR repertoires in tissue are likely to differ from TCR repertoires in blood.

Sequenced input: naive CD4+ T cells from PBMCs. This specimen's cell subset or site label, per the study, means: CD45RA+ positively selected. The sequence was collected from a man between 18 and 29 years old in good health. Some clones in this sample may be carry-over from other donors' samples. The sequence links TRBV10-2 to TRBJ2-5; tentative D gene TRBD1, with 6 bases matching. CDR3 sequence: CASSANREETQYF. The DNA is as follows: TGCGCCAGCAGTGCAAACAGGGAGGAGACCCAGTACTTC.